Included here is one T cell receptor (beta chain) sequence, with context. The antigen it recognizes is unknown. The junction shows a germline mismatch at one end, possibly a read error. This record belongs to a study of cytomegalovirus exposure and HLA in healthy donors (dated by TCRdb to the late 2010s). With regard to the full study: According to a later analysis, one platform produced both the approximately 110 validation repertoires and the 550 to 800 repertoires of the first cohort. The study was designed to test whether signatures of past pathogen exposure could be identified by cataloging public T cell receptors. In addition to the first cohort of 666 subjects, a separate validation cohort of some 120 different subjects was used. To predict cytomegalovirus infection status, the study brought together high-throughput TCR immunosequencing, statistical association of individual TCRs with disease status, and machine learning.

Overall study outcomes, separate from this receptor: Three of the identified cytomegalovirus-associated TCR beta chains were confirmed in vitro to be specific for cytomegalovirus antigens. It was suggested by the authors that the approach could potentially be generalized to other disease states and immunological phenotypes. Most TCR sequences were seen in very few donors, while some public TCRs were found in many individuals. The classifier was reported to diagnose cytomegalovirus status with high specificity and sensitivity in both the original and validation cohorts. Of the cluster scores, approximately 95% were above 0 in a later analysis, which found that TCRs clustered in the first cohort also tended to co-occur in the 120 or so validation repertoires. In the study, 150 to 200 TCR beta chains were listed as associated with cytomegalovirus. All 120 or so repertoires were used to score co-occurrence in the validation cohort in a later analysis, because that analysis had no HLA typing for the cohort.

The donors belonged to the validation cohort of about 120 subjects, which was separate from the roughly 680-subject first cohort. Library creation used the immunoSEQ multiplex PCR assay. On the authors' methods: A statistical classification framework was built to diagnose cytomegalovirus status from the catalog of TCR beta chain sequences. The immuneACCESS repertoire file appears here via TCRdb, limited to in-frame rearrangements. These files lack a portion of the clones; in checked studies, under half of the deficit traces to unresolved V genes, and the cause of the others is not known. V and J calls and clone size are given by that table; D and trimming were obtained from the DNA. The sample table records 250,000 to 400,000 clones; roughly 88% of these occur just once. The ten top clones hold around 0.96% of the sample. The CDR3 sequence holds 13 residues, the cysteine and phenylalanine included. This entry keeps only the CDR3 DNA: 39 bases, framed from base 1. The germline V gene specifies SGHAT as CDR1 and FQNNGV as CDR2.

The sequencing input was PBMCs. This chain joins TRBV11-2 to TRBJ1-1; 9 central nucleotides agree with TRBD1. The clonotype was recovered from a man aged 25 to 40 in good health and CMV-seronegative. CDR3 loop: CASSLGQGREAFF. The nucleotide sequence is given as TGTGCCAGCAGTTTAGGACAGGGGAGAGAAGCTTTCTTT.